These T cell receptor beta chains were read from a single sample in a study of cytomegalovirus exposure and HLA in healthy donors. Produced via immunoSEQ multiplex PCR; TCRdb's table is partial and in-frame only. Of approximately 280,000 clones listed, approximately 87% are singletons. Sample: PBMCs. Receptors originate from a woman under 30 in good health and CMV-seronegative. Each CDR3 is given with its conserved first and last residue. The D gene is left open where the match is weak. Expanded clones get a size class; other rows say once, few or many, or leave the size out.

j_call cdr3_length v_call d_call clone_size cdr3_aa cdr3_nt
TRBJ2-1 13 TRBV6-5 . . CASSLWENNEQFF TGTGCCAGCAGTTTGTGGGAGAACAATGAGCAGTTCTTC
TRBJ1-5 13 TRBV6-5 . . CASRGGSNQPQHF TGTGCCAGCAGGGGGGGGAGCAATCAGCCCCAGCATTTT
TRBJ2-1 18 TRBV4-2 TRBD2 . CASSQEPSGSISYNEQFF TGTGCCAGCAGCCAAGAGCCTAGCGGGAGTATTTCCTACAATGAGCAGTTCTTC
TRBJ1-5 14 TRBV5-1 . . CASSLEAGIQPQHF TGCGCCAGCAGCTTGGAGGCAGGGATTCAGCCCCAGCATTTT
TRBJ1-5 15 TRBV11-2 TRBD1 . CASSPDRRGYQPQHF TGTGCCAGCAGCCCGGACAGGAGGGGGTATCAGCCCCAGCATTTT
TRBJ2-5 13 TRBV6-5 TRBD1 . CASRTGAGETQYF TGTGCCAGCAGAACAGGGGCAGGAGAGACCCAGTACTTC
TRBJ2-5 15 TRBV5-4 . once CASSDGDSQLETQYF TGTGCCAGCAGCGACGGGGACTCGCAGCTAGAGACCCAGTACTTC
TRBJ1-2 15 TRBV4-1 . . CASSQEHSGGYGYTF TGCGCCAGCAGCCAAGAACACTCAGGAGGTTATGGCTACACCTTC
TRBJ1-6 19 TRBV28 . . CASSHQRRRPISYNSPLHF TGTGCCAGCAGTCACCAGAGACGGCGGCCTATCTCCTATAATTCACCCCTCCACTTT
TRBJ1-5 13 TRBV2 TRBD1 once CASSAPQGQPQHF TGTGCCAGCAGTGCCCCACAGGGGCAGCCCCAGCATTTT